Listed below are T cell receptor beta chains from one sample, sequenced in a study of T cell repertoires in cytomegalovirus infection. TCRdb reprocessed the reads with MiXCR, giving one entry per CDR3 protein. The sample lists 400,000 to 550,000 distinct CDR3 sequences, 10% to 12% occurring once. Material for sequencing was PBMCs. These receptors all stem from a human donor in good health (CMV status not recorded). Some clones in this sample may be carry-over from other donors' samples. CDR3s include the opening cysteine and the closing phenylalanine or tryptophan. Each record gives: D gene, V gene, clone size, J gene, CDR3 DNA, CDR3 protein. A D gene is named only where the DNA matches it firmly. Rows may omit the clone size; those that give it use once, few, many or a size class.

d_gene: NA
v_gene: TRBV12-3/TRBV12-4
abundance: many
j_gene: TRBJ2-7
CDR3nt: TGTGCCAGCAGTCGAGGGCAGGGTGACGAGCAGTACTTC
CDR3aa: CASSRGQGDEQYF

d_gene: TRBD2
v_gene: TRBV30
abundance: NA
j_gene: TRBJ2-1
CDR3nt: TGTGCCTGGACTAGCGGGAGGGCTGAGCAGTTCTTC
CDR3aa: CAWTSGRAEQFF

d_gene: NA
v_gene: TRBV29-1
abundance: many
j_gene: TRBJ2-3
CDR3nt: TGCAGCGTGGCGGGGCGGAGCACAGATACGCAGTATTTT
CDR3aa: CSVAGRSTDTQYF

d_gene: TRBD2
v_gene: TRBV10-3
abundance: NA
j_gene: TRBJ2-2
CDR3nt: TGTGCCATCAGTATTAGCGGGAAGAACACCGGGGAGCTGTTTTTT
CDR3aa: CAISISGKNTGELFF

d_gene: NA
v_gene: TRBV24-1
abundance: many
j_gene: TRBJ2-1
CDR3nt: TGTGCCACCAGTGATCCTAAAACAGGCCTTAGTAAATTCTTC
CDR3aa: CATSDPKTGLSKFF

d_gene: TRBD1
v_gene: TRBV30
abundance: few
j_gene: TRBJ1-5
CDR3nt: TGTGCCTGGAGTCCCTCGGACAGGGGTAGCAATCAGCCCCAGCATTTT
CDR3aa: CAWSPSDRGSNQPQHF

d_gene: NA
v_gene: TRBV7-9
abundance: many
j_gene: TRBJ2-1
CDR3nt: TGTGCCAGCAGCTTGAGGGTGGTGGGGGGCGATGAGCAGTTCTTC
CDR3aa: CASSLRVVGGDEQFF

d_gene: NA
v_gene: TRBV18
abundance: NA
j_gene: TRBJ2-5
CDR3nt: TGTGCCAGCTCACCAGCGGGCAGGTACCAAGAGACCCAGTACTTC
CDR3aa: CASSPAGRYQETQYF

d_gene: NA
v_gene: TRBV7-9
abundance: many
j_gene: TRBJ1-5
CDR3nt: TGTGCCAGCAGCTTAGGGCCGGGACGGTTGAACCCCCAGCATTTT
CDR3aa: CASSLGPGRLNPQHF

d_gene: NA
v_gene: TRBV5-1
abundance: NA
j_gene: TRBJ2-7
CDR3nt: TGCGCCAGCAGCCCCCAGGGCTGGGACGAGCAGTACTTC
CDR3aa: CASSPQGWDEQYF

d_gene: TRBD1
v_gene: TRBV18
abundance: few
j_gene: TRBJ2-1
CDR3nt: TGTGCCAGCTCACCAAACACGGGACAGGGGAGCTCCTACAATGAGCAGTTCTTC
CDR3aa: CASSPNTGQGSSYNEQFF

d_gene: NA
v_gene: TRBV19
abundance: NA
j_gene: TRBJ2-4
CDR3nt: TGTGCCAGCAAAAGCCAGGGGTTAGCCAAAAACATTCAGTACTTC
CDR3aa: CASKSQGLAKNIQYF

d_gene: TRBD1
v_gene: TRBV14
abundance: few
j_gene: TRBJ1-5
CDR3nt: TGTGCCAGCAGCCAAGATGGGTTAAGGGGGCGGGCGTCGAATCAGCCCCAGCATTTT
CDR3aa: CASSQDGLRGRASNQPQHF

d_gene: TRBD1
v_gene: TRBV20-1
abundance: NA
j_gene: TRBJ2-3
CDR3nt: TGCAGTGCTCGGGGACAGGGGTTCACAGATACGCAGTATTTT
CDR3aa: CSARGQGFTDTQYF

d_gene: NA
v_gene: TRBV6-6
abundance: many
j_gene: TRBJ1-5
CDR3nt: TGTGCCAGCACCGGGGTTTCCAATCAGCCCCAGCATTTT
CDR3aa: CASTGVSNQPQHF

d_gene: NA
v_gene: TRBV19
abundance: many
j_gene: TRBJ1-1
CDR3nt: TGTGCCAGTAGTATAGTGGGGACCCCGGGACTGACTGAAGCTTTCTTT
CDR3aa: CASSIVGTPGLTEAFF

d_gene: NA
v_gene: TRBV20-1
abundance: NA
j_gene: TRBJ2-5
CDR3nt: TGCAGTGCTAGTGAATGGGCAAATTACCAAGAGACCCAGTACTTC
CDR3aa: CSASEWANYQETQYF

d_gene: NA
v_gene: TRBV29-1
abundance: many
j_gene: TRBJ1-5
CDR3nt: TGCAGCGCTGCCATCGACAGGAATCAGCCCCAGCATTTT
CDR3aa: CSAAIDRNQPQHF

d_gene: NA
v_gene: TRBV29-1
abundance: NA
j_gene: TRBJ2-2
CDR3nt: TGCAGCGTTTTATCACAGGCTGTAGGAGGGGAGCTGTTTTTT
CDR3aa: CSVLSQAVGGELFF

d_gene: NA
v_gene: TRBV3-1
abundance: few
j_gene: TRBJ1-2
CDR3nt: TGTGCCAGCAGCCTGGGGGGGGACTCCGGACTCGCATATGGCTACACCTTC
CDR3aa: CASSLGGDSGLAYGYTF

d_gene: NA
v_gene: TRBV12-3/TRBV12-4
abundance: many
j_gene: TRBJ1-1
CDR3nt: TGTGCCAGCAGCCCCCCCCCGCGGACTGAAGCTTTCTTT
CDR3aa: CASSPPPRTEAFF

d_gene: TRBD2
v_gene: TRBV5-4
abundance: NA
j_gene: TRBJ2-7
CDR3nt: TGTGCCTATGAGCGGGGCGCCTACGAGCAGTACTTC
CDR3aa: CAYERGAYEQYF

d_gene: NA
v_gene: TRBV28
abundance: once
j_gene: TRBJ1-5
CDR3nt: TGTGCCAGCATTCAGGGTAATCAGCCCCAGCATTTT
CDR3aa: CASIQGNQPQHF

d_gene: TRBD1
v_gene: TRBV2
abundance: many
j_gene: TRBJ1-5
CDR3nt: TGTGCCAGCAGCGCCGACAGGGGCAATCAGCCCCAGCATTTT
CDR3aa: CASSADRGNQPQHF

d_gene: NA
v_gene: TRBV29-1
abundance: few
j_gene: TRBJ2-2
CDR3nt: TGCAGCGTTGAAGTGGGACAAAAGAACACCGGGGAGCTGTTTTTT
CDR3aa: CSVEVGQKNTGELFF

d_gene: TRBD2
v_gene: TRBV10-3
abundance: few
j_gene: TRBJ2-1
CDR3nt: TGTGCCATCAGTGATCGGACTAGCGGGAGCAGGTACAATGAGCAGTTCTTC
CDR3aa: CAISDRTSGSRYNEQFF

d_gene: NA
v_gene: TRBV19
abundance: many
j_gene: TRBJ2-1
CDR3nt: TGTGCCAGTAGTATAGCCTCAGACGACTACAATGAGCAGTTCTTC
CDR3aa: CASSIASDDYNEQFF

d_gene: NA
v_gene: TRBV11-2
abundance: few
j_gene: TRBJ2-1
CDR3nt: TGTGCCAGCAGTCCGGGCGCGGGTGAGCAGTTCTTC
CDR3aa: CASSPGAGEQFF

d_gene: NA
v_gene: TRBV2
abundance: NA
j_gene: TRBJ1-1
CDR3nt: TGTGCCAGCATCGAAATTCGGGGAGTTACTGAAGCTTTCTTT
CDR3aa: CASIEIRGVTEAFF